This T cell receptor (beta chain) was profiled in a study of blood T cell repertoires in COVID-19. This clone was recorded a few times. Profiled with immunoSEQ multiplex PCR; TCRdb holds only in-frame clones, not every one. The sample has more than 110,000 clones; 75% to 90% are singletons. Germline CDR1 is SNHLY and CDR2 is FYNNEI. The CDR3 sequence is 15 residues long. After removal of 6 bases from V and 3 bases from J, the junction contained 8 bases not matched to a gene. The chain couples TRBV2 to TRBJ2-5; 9 bases fit TRBD2. The receptor comes from a human donor in a cohort sampled during active COVID-19. The source material was peripheral blood. The CDR3 nucleotides are TGTGCCAGCAGCGTTAGCGGGGGCCTGAAAGAGACCCAGTACTTC. Translation gives CASSVSGGLKETQYF.